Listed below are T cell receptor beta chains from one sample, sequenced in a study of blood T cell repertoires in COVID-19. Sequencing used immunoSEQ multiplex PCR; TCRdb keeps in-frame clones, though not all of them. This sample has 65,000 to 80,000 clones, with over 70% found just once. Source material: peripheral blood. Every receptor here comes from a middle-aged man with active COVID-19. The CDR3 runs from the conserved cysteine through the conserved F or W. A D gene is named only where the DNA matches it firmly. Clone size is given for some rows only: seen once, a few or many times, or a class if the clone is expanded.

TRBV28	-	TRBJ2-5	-	CASSLRGSVETQYF	TGTGCCAGCAGTTTAAGGGGATCGGTAGAGACCCAGTACTTC
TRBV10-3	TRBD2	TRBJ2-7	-	CAISEKGRGGRNEQYF	TGTGCCATCAGTGAGAAAGGGCGGGGGGGCCGGAACGAGCAGTACTTC
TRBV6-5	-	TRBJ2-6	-	CASKGQRGANVLTF	TGTGCCAGCAAAGGACAGAGAGGGGCCAACGTCCTGACTTTC
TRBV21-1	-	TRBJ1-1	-	CASSSGRDSAFF	TGTGCCAGCAGTTCAGGGAGGGATTCGGCTTTCTTT
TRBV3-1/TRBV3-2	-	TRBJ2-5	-	CASSQGAVVTQYF	TGTGCCAGCAGCCAGGGCGCAGTGGTGACCCAGTACTTC
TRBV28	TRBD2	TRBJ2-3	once	CASSLSGGDTQYF	TGTGCCAGCAGTTTGAGCGGGGGCGATACGCAGTATTTT
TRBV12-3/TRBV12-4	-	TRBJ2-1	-	CASSPLGEQFF	TGTGCCAGCAGTCCCCTAGGTGAGCAGTTCTTC
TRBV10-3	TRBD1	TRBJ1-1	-	CAISESDRRGLQNTEAFF	TGTGCCATCAGTGAGTCAGATCGCAGGGGGCTTCAGAACACTGAAGCTTTCTTT
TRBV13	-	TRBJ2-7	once	CASSLGAGAYEQYF	TGTGCCAGCAGCTTAGGGGCTGGAGCCTACGAGCAGTACTTC
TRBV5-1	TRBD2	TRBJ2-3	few	CASSLLTSGTDTQYF	TGCGCCAGCAGCTTATTGACTAGCGGCACAGATACGCAGTATTTT
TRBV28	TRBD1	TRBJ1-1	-	CASSLLRGRGTEAFF	TGTGCCAGCAGTTTACTCAGGGGGCGAGGCACTGAAGCTTTCTTT
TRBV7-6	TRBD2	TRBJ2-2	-	CASSFSGTSGGANTGELFF	TGTGCCAGCAGCTTCTCAGGGACTAGCGGGGGGGCGAACACCGGGGAGCTGTTTTTT
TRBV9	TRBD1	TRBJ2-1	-	CASSVATGQGASYNEQFF	TGTGCCAGCAGCGTAGCTACCGGGCAGGGGGCGAGCTACAATGAGCAGTTCTTC
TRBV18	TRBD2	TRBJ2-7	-	CASSPPGLAEQYF	TGTGCCAGCTCGCCTCCGGGACTAGCGGAGCAGTACTTC
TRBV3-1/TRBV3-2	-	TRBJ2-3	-	CASSQGVSDTQYF	TGTGCCAGCAGCCAGGGCGTATCAGATACGCAGTATTTT
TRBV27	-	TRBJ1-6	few	CASSSLQSNSPLHF	TGTGCCAGCAGTTCCCTACAGTCTAATTCACCCCTCCACTTT
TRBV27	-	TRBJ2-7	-	CASSLGAGEQYF	TGTGCCAGCAGTTTAGGTGCGGGCGAGCAGTACTTC
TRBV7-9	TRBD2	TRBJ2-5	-	CASSPTTGTSGSQTQYF	TGTGCCAGCAGCCCAACCACCGGGACTAGCGGGAGTCAGACCCAGTACTTC